This T cell receptor beta chain was obtained from a study of metastatic and nonmetastatic thyroid tumors. Whole-study context: Across blood and tumor or nodule tissue, repertoires from malignant and benign thyroid patients were compared with one another.

General study results and limits: Within blood and tumor, benign nodules reportedly had significantly lower TCR beta diversity than malignant thyroid tumors did.

Authors' processing steps: It was from CDR3 differences across clinicopathological groups that a distant-metastasis classifier for papillary thyroid cancer was built. TCRdb re-clonotyped the PCR reads through MiXCR. The V and J calls, along with clone size, are taken from TCRdb and not from the paper's own processing. This sample has tens of thousands of clones, with approximately 16% found just once. Thyroid surgery had not been preceded by any treatment in any patient. A note on this clone: Its antigen is unidentified.

Material: tumor tissue. The source of this sequence is a female donor with papillary thyroid cancer or a benign thyroid nodule (not recorded which). Some clones in this sample may be carry-over from other donors' samples.

The CDR3 sequence: CASSLKGQGIDGYTF. The CDR3 DNA follows: TGTGCCAGCAGCTTAAAGGGACAGGGGATAGATGGCTACACCTTC. The chain employs TRBV7-3 and TRBJ1-2; 10 positions agree with TRBD1. Germline CDR1 is SGHTA and CDR2 is FQGTGA. The CDR3 sequence is 15 residues long. Trimming took 1 base from V and 6 from J; bases not matched to a gene: 5.